Given below is one TCR beta chain in context. Its target is not known. This sample was taken from a study of memory CD4+ T cells and cytomegalovirus serostatus. Study information: Healthy Belgian adult donors included about nine CMV-positive and around 25 CMV-negative people. Points from the study as a whole: CD4+ memory repertoires contained 67 of 164 reported CMV TCRbeta sequences.

The sort gate was single viable CD3+CD4+CD8-CD45RO+ cells for memory CD4+ T cells. Source study methods: After removing out-of-frame reads, over 2 million distinct TCRbeta sequences remained. Data came from immunoSEQ multiplex PCR; TCRdb stores just in-frame clones and leaves some out. For V, J and clone size, that table is used; D and trimming come from the DNA. The data show tens of thousands of clones, about 75% seen once. The clonotype was recovered from an adult in good health and CMV-seropositive. The sequenced sample consisted of memory CD4+ T cells from blood.

CDR3 region: CASSSQLGQRDWAYEQYF. DNA for the CDR3: TGTGCCAGCAGCTCACAACTCGGCCAGCGGGATTGGGCCTACGAGCAGTACTTC. The rearrangement uses TRBV11-1 and TRBJ2-7; TRBD2 agrees at 7 bases. Germline CDR1 is SGHAT and CDR2 is FQDESV (reference sequence). Trimming removed 4 bases from V and 2 bases from J; junction bases left unmatched: 17. This CDR3 is built from 18 residues.